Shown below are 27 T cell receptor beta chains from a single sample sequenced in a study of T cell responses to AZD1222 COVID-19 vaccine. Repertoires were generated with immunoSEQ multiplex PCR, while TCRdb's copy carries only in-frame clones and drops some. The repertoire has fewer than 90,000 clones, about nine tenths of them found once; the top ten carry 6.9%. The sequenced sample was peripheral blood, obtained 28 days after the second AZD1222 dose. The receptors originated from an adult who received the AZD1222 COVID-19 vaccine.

The CDR3 spells CASSFGLAGTTDTQYF. In DNA form, the CDR3 reads TGTGCCAGCAGCTTCGGGCTAGCGGGGACCACAGATACGCAGTATTTT. The chain joins TRBV5-4 to TRBJ2-3; 9 nucleotides match TRBD2. This CDR3 has 16 residues. After removal of 2 bases from V and 2 bases from J, the junction contained 6 bases not matched to a gene. Germline lookup yields CDR1 SGHNT and CDR2 YYREEE (reference sequence).

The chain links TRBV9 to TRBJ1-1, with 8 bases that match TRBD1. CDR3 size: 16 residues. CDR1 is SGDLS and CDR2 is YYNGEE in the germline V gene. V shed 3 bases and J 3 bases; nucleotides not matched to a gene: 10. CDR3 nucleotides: TGTGCCAGCAGCGCCGTACCCAGGGGGCCTCACACTGAAGCTTTCTTT. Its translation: CASSAVPRGPHTEAFF.

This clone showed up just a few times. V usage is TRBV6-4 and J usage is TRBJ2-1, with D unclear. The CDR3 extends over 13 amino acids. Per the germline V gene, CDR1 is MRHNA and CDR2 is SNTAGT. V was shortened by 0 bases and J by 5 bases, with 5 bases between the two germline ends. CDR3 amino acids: CASSDSTNNEQFF. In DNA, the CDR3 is TGTGCCAGCAGTGACTCGACCAACAATGAGCAGTTCTTC.

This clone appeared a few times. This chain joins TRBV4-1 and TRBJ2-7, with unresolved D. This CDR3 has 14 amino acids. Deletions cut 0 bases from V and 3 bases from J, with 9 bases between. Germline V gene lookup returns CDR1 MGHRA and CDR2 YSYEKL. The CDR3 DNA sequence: TGCGCCAGCAGCCAAGATGGCCTGGTCTACGAGCAGTACTTC. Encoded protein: CASSQDGLVYEQYF.

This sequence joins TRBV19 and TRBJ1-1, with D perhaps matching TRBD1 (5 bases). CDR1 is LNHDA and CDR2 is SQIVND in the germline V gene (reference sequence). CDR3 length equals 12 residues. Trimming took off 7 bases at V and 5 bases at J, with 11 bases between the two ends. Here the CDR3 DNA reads TGTGCCAGTAACATTTGGGGGACTGAAGCTTTCTTT. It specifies CASNIWGTEAFF.

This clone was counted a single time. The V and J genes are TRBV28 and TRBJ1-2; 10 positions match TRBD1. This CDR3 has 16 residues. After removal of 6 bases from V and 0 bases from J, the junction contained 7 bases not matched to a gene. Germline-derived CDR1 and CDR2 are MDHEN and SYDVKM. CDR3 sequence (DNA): TGTGCCAGCAGAAGGGGGACAGGGGTTTCTAACTATGGCTACACCTTC. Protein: CASRRGTGVSNYGYTF.

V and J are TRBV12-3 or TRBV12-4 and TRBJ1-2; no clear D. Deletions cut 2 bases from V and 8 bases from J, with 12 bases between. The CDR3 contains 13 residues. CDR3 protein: CASSLNRQAGYTF. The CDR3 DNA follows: TGTGCCAGCAGTTTAAACCGGCAGGCAGGCTACACCTTC.

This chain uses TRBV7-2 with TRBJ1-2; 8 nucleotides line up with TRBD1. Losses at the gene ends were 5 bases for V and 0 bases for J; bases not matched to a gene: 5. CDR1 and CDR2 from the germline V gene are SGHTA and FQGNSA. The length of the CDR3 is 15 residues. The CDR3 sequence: CASSTWTGSNYGYTF. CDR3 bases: TGTGCCAGCAGCACATGGACAGGGTCTAACTATGGCTACACCTTC. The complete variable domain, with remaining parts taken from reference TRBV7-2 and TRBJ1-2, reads GAGVSQSPSNKVTEKGKDVELRCDPISGHTALYWYRQSLGQGLEFLIYFQGNSAPDKSGLPSDRFSAERTGGSVSTLTIQRTQQEDSAVYLCASSTWTGSNYGYTFGSGTRLTVV.

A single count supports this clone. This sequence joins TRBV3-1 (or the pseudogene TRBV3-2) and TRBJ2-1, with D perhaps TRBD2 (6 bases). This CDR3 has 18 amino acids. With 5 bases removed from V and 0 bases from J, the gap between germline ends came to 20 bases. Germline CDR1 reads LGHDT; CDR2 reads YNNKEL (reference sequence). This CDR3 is CASSSTGVAANSYNEQFF. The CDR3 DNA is TGTGCCAGCAGCTCTACGGGGGTAGCGGCCAACTCCTACAATGAGCAGTTCTTC.

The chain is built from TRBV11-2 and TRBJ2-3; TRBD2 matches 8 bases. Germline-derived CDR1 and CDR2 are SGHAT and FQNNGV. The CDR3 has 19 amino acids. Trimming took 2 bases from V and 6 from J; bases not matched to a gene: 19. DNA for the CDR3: TGTGCCAGCAGCTTAAATGGCCTAGCGGGCTCGCGGGGCGGTGATACGCAGTATTTT. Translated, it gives CASSLNGLAGSRGGDTQYF.

CDR3 loop: CASSRQDYGYTF. As DNA, the CDR3 is TGTGCCAGCAGCAGACAAGACTATGGCTACACCTTC. V gene TRBV3-1 (or the pseudogene TRBV3-2) combines with J gene TRBJ1-2; the D is unclear. The CDR3 extends over 12 amino acids. The V gene's germline CDR1 is LGHDT and CDR2 YNNKEL (reference sequence). V was shortened by 5 bases and J by 3 bases, with 7 bases between the two germline ends.

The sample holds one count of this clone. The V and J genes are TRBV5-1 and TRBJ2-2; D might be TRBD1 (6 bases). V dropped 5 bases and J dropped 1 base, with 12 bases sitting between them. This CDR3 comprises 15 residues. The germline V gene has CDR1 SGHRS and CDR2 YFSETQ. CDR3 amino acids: CASSHRELNTGELFF. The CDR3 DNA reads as TGCGCCAGCAGTCACAGGGAATTGAACACCGGGGAGCTGTTTTTT.

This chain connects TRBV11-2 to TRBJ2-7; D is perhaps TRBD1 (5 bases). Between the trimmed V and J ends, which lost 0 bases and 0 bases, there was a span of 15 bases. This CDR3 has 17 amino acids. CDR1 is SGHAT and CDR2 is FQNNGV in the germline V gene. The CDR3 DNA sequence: TGTGCCAGCAGCTTAGATTTTAGGGGCTCCCCCTCCTACGAGCAGTACTTC. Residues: CASSLDFRGSPSYEQYF.

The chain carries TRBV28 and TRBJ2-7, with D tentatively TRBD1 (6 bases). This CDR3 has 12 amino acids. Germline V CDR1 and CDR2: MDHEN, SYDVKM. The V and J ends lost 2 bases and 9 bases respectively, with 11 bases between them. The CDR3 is CASSLGQLAQYF. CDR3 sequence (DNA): TGTGCCAGCAGTTTAGGACAGCTCGCGCAGTACTTC. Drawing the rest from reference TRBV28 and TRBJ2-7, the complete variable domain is DVKVTQSSRYLVKRTGEKVFLECVQDMDHENMFWYRQDPGLGLRLIYFSYDVKMKEKGDIPEGYSVSREKKERFSLILESASTNQTSMYLCASSLGQLAQYFGPGTRLTVT.

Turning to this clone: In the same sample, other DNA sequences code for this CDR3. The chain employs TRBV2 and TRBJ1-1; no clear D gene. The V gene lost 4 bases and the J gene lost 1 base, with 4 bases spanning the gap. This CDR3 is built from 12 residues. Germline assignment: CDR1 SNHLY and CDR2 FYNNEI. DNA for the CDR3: TGTGCCAGCAGTGTCGGGAACACTGAAGCTTTCTTT. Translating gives CASSVGNTEAFF.

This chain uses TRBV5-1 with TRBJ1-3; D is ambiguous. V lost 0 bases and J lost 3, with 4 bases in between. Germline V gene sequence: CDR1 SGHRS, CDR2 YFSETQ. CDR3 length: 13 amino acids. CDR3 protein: CASSLGDGNTIYF. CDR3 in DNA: TGCGCCAGCAGCTTGGGGGATGGAAACACCATATATTTT.

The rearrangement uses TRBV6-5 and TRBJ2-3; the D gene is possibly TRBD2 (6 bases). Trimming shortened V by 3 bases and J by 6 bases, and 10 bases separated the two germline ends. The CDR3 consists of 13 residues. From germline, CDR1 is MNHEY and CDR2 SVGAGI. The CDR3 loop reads CASSYPRGDTQYF. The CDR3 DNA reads TGTGCCAGCAGTTATCCACGGGGGGATACGCAGTATTTT.

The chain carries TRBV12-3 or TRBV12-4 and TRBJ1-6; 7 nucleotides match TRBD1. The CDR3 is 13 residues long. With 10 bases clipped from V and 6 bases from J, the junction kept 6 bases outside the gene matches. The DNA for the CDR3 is TGTGCCACCAGGGGGACCGTTAATTCACCCCTCCACTTT. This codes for CATRGTVNSPLHF.

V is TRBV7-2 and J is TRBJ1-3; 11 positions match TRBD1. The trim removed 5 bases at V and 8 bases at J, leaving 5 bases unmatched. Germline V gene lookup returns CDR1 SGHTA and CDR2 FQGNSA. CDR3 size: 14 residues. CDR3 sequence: CASSRDRGKDTIYF. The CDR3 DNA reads TGTGCCAGCAGCCGGGACAGGGGGAAGGACACCATATATTTT.

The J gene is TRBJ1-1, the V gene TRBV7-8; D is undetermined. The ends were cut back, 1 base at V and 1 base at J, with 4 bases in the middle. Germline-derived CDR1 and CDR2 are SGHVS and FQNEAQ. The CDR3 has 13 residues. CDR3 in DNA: TGTGCCAGCAGCTTAGGGGAGAACACTGAAGCTTTCTTT. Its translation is CASSLGENTEAFF.

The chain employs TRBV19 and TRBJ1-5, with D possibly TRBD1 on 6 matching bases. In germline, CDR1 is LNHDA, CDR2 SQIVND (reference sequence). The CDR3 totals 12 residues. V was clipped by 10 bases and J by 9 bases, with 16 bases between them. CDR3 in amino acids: CATAVVQGPQHF. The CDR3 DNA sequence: TGTGCCACCGCGGTAGTACAGGGGCCCCAGCATTTT.

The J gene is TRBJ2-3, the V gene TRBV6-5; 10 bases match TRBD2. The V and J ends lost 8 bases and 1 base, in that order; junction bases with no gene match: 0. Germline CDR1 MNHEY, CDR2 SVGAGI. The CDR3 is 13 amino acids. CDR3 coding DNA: TGTGCCAGCGGGACTAGCGGCACAGATACGCAGTATTTT. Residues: CASGTSGTDTQYF.

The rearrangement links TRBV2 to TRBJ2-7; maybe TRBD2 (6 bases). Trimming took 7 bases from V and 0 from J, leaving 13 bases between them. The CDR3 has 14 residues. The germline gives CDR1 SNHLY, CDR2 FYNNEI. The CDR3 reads CASTRTTLSYEQYF. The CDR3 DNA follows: TGTGCCAGCACCCGGACTACCCTCTCCTACGAGCAGTACTTC. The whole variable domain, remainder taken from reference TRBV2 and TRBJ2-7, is EPEVTQTPSHQVTQMGQEVILRCVPISNHLYFYWYRQILGQKVEFLVSFYNNEISEKSEIFDDQFSVERPDGSNFTLKIRSTKLEDSAMYFCASTRTTLSYEQYFGPGTRLTVT.

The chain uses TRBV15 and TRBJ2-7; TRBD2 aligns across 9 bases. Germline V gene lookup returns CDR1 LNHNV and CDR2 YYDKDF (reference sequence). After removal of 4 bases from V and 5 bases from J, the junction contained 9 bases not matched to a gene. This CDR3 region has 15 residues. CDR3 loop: CATSTPSGISDEQYF. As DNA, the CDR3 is TGTGCCACCAGCACTCCTAGCGGGATTTCGGACGAGCAGTACTTC.

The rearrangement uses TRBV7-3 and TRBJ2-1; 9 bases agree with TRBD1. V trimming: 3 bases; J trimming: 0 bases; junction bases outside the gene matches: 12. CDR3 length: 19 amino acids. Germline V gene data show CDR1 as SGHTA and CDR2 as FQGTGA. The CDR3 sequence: CASSFTGGGWRSSYNEQFF. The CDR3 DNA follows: TGTGCCAGCAGCTTCACAGGGGGCGGGTGGAGAAGCTCCTACAATGAGCAGTTCTTC.

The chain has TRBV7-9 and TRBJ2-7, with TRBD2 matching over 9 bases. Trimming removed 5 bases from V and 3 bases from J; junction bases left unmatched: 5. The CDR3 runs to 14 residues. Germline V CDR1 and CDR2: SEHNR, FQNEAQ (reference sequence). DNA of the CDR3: TGTGCCAGCAGCCTGACTAGCGGTAACTACGAGCAGTACTTC. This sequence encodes CASSLTSGNYEQYF.

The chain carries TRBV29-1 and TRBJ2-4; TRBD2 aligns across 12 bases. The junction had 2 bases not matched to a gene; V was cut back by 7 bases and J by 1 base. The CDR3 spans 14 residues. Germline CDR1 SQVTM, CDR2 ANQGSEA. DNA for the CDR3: TGCAGCGCCCTAGCGGGGGGGGCCAAAAACATTCAGTACTTC. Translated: CSALAGGAKNIQYF.